The 25 T cell receptor beta chains given below trace back to one sample, sequenced in a study of patients and donors after allogeneic stem cell transplantation. One entry per CDR3 protein results from TCRdb running MiXCR on the RT-PCR reads. Of more than 150,000 distinct CDR3 sequences listed, around two fifths are singletons. The sequencing sample was made of blood, either unsorted or a sorted T cell fraction (not recorded which). The source of these receptors is a human donor who was either an allogeneic HSCT recipient or a stem cell or donor lymphocyte infusion donor (not recorded which). It is not recorded whose cells these are; they may come from a transplant donor.

In this sample, this clonotype turned up a few times. J is TRBJ2-5 and V is TRBV12-3 or TRBV12-4; D uncertain. Between the trimmed V and J ends, which lost 3 bases and 5 bases, there was a span of 4 bases. CDR3 size: 11 residues. CDR3 DNA: TGTGCCAGCAGTTTTACGGAGACCCAGTACTTC. Protein: CASSFTETQYF.

The chain employs TRBV5-4 and TRBJ1-1; D possibly corresponds to TRBD1 (6 bases). This CDR3 is built from 13 residues. CDR1 and CDR2 (germline): SGHNT, YYREEE (reference sequence). Deletions cut 4 bases from V and 10 bases from J, with 17 bases between. The CDR3 region has the DNA TGTGCCAGCAGCCACCACGATCAGGGGAGAGCTTTCTTT. Its translation is CASSHHDQGRAFF.

CDR3 in DNA: TGTGCCAGCAGAGGAACCGGGACAGGGGCCTACGAGCAGTACTTC. Protein: CASRGTGTGAYEQYF. The chain recombines TRBV27 with TRBJ2-7; TRBD1 agrees at 10 bases. There are 15 residues in the CDR3. The V segment lost 6 bases and the J segment 2 bases; nucleotides outside the gene matches: 7. Germline CDR1 and CDR2: MNHEY and SMNVEV (reference sequence).

The V gene is TRBV7-9, the J gene TRBJ2-1, with 8 bases aligning to TRBD2. The CDR3 consists of 16 residues. J lost 4 bases, V lost 3 bases, and 8 bases had no gene match. CDR1 is SEHNR, CDR2 FQNEAQ, per germline (reference sequence). The CDR3 loop reads CASSFPQRESYNEQFF. CDR3 nucleotide sequence: TGTGCCAGCAGCTTCCCTCAGCGGGAGTCGTACAATGAGCAGTTCTTC.

This rearrangement joins TRBV12-3 or TRBV12-4 to TRBJ1-2, with D possibly TRBD1 on 6 matching bases. The CDR3 is made up of 15 amino acids. Trimming took off 2 bases at V and 0 bases at J, with 10 bases between the two ends. CDR3 loop: CASSLRQAANYGYTF. CDR3 in DNA: TGTGCCAGCAGTTTACGACAGGCGGCTAACTATGGCTACACCTTC.

This clonotype has only a few counts. The rearrangement links TRBV4-2 to TRBJ2-1, with a possible D match to TRBD2 (5 bases). Per the germline V gene, CDR1 is LGHNA and CDR2 is YNFKEQ. This CDR3 region has 16 residues. Trimming left V 0 bases short and J 0 bases short, with 9 bases between. This CDR3 reads CASSQEEGSSYNEQFF. The CDR3 DNA is TGTGCCAGCAGCCAAGAAGAGGGTAGCTCCTACAATGAGCAGTTCTTC.

DNA for the CDR3: TGTGCCAGCAGCCGGGCAACAGTCTATGGCTACACCTTC. It specifies CASSRATVYGYTF. The chain employs TRBV14 and TRBJ1-2; D remains ambiguous. Germline lookup yields CDR1 SGHDN and CDR2 FVKESK. V shed 4 bases and J shed 4 bases, with 10 bases lying between them. The CDR3 has 13 residues.

This clonotype was seen more than once but under ten times. The chain recombines TRBV20-1 with TRBJ1-1, with no clear D. V dropped 2 bases and J dropped 1 base, with 8 bases sitting between them. Germline CDR1 DFQATT, CDR2 SNEGSKA (reference sequence). CDR3 length: 13 residues. CDR3 DNA sequence: TGCAGTGCTAGAAAACAGACGAACACTGAAGCTTTCTTT. Translated, it gives CSARKQTNTEAFF.

For the CDR3, the DNA is TGCAGTGCTAGTCTGGGAACCGGGGACACTGAAGCTTTCTTT. Its translation: CSASLGTGDTEAFF. The J gene is TRBJ1-1, the V gene TRBV20-1; D call uncertain. The V end was cut by 3 bases, the J end by 3 bases, with 14 bases between. Per germline, CDR1 DFQATT and CDR2 SNEGSKA (reference sequence). This CDR3 is 14 amino acids long.

This clonotype occurred a few times. The chain links TRBV28 to TRBJ1-2; TRBD1 agrees at 10 bases. This CDR3 has 15 residues. Germline V CDR1 and CDR2: MDHEN, SYDVKM. Trimming took 1 base from V and 5 from J; bases not matched to a gene: 4. The CDR3 is CASSLSGTGDYGYTF. The DNA for the CDR3 is TGTGCCAGCAGTTTATCCGGGACAGGGGATTATGGCTACACCTTC.

The genes are TRBV12-3 or TRBV12-4 and TRBJ2-2; the match to TRBD2 covers 7 bases. V gave up 5 bases and J gave up 5 bases; unmatched junction bases: 8. The CDR3 spans 15 residues. The CDR3 nucleotides are TGTGCCAGCAGTCCCCTGTGGGGGGGAACCGGGGAGCTGTTTTTT. This sequence encodes CASSPLWGGTGELFF.

This sequence joins TRBV5-1 and TRBJ2-1; D gene uncertain. The germline CDR1 and CDR2 sequences are SGHRS and YFSETQ. The V and J ends lost 4 bases and 0 bases respectively, with 11 bases between them. The CDR3 length is 15 residues. The chain's CDR3 is CASSPGFLSYNEQFF. The DNA for the CDR3 is TGCGCCAGCAGCCCCGGGTTCCTCTCCTACAATGAGCAGTTCTTC. The whole variable domain, filled in from reference TRBV5-1 and TRBJ2-1, reads KAGVTQTPRYLIKTRGQQVTLSCSPISGHRSVSWYQQTPGQGLQFLFEYFSETQRNKGNFPGRFSGRQFSNSRSEMNVSTLELGDSALYLCASSPGFLSYNEQFFGPGTRLTVL.

This clonotype was seen more than once but under ten times. This rearrangement joins TRBV29-1 to TRBJ2-2, with TRBD1 as a possible D gene (5 bases). V was pared by 7 bases and J by 2 bases, with 8 bases between. The CDR3 length is 12 residues. Germline V gene lookup returns CDR1 SQVTM and CDR2 ANQGSEA. The CDR3 reads CSGRGNTGELFF. The DNA of the CDR3 is TGCAGCGGAAGGGGAAACACCGGGGAGCTGTTTTTT.

This clonotype was observed a few times. This chain connects TRBV5-6 to TRBJ1-1; D ambiguous. Germline CDR1 and CDR2: SGHDT and YYEEEE. The CDR3 length is 13 residues. V shed 1 base and J shed 4 bases, with 8 bases lying between them. Here the CDR3 reads CASSLSLITEAFF. CDR3 sequence (DNA): TGTGCCAGCAGCTTGTCCCTTATCACTGAAGCTTTCTTT.

This chain's CDR3 is CASSLTGRANEQYF. CDR3 coding DNA: TGTGCCAGCAGTCTAACAGGGAGGGCCAACGAGCAGTACTTC. This chain uses TRBV27 with TRBJ2-7; possible D gene TRBD2, 7 bases. V was trimmed by 5 bases and J by 5 bases, leaving 16 bases between them. The CDR3 extends over 14 amino acids. Looked up from germline, CDR1 is MNHEY and CDR2 is SMNVEV (reference sequence).

The rearrangement joins TRBV11-2 to TRBJ2-1; D remains ambiguous. The V and J ends lost 1 base and 10 bases respectively, with 11 bases between them. Germline V gives CDR1 SGHAT, CDR2 FQNNGV. The CDR3 has 13 amino acids. CDR3 sequence reads: CASSLGNPTEQFF. The CDR3 coding sequence is TGTGCCAGCAGCTTAGGGAACCCTACGGAGCAGTTCTTC.

V and J are TRBV4-3 and TRBJ1-2; possibly TRBD1 for D (5 bases). The V and J ends lost 5 bases and 7 bases respectively, with 8 bases between them. Germline V gene lookup returns CDR1 LGHNA and CDR2 YSLEER. The length of the CDR3 is 11 residues. CDR3 coding DNA: TGCGCCAGCAGCGGGGGGTTTGGCTACACCTTC. Its translation: CASSGGFGYTF.

For this clonotype: No conserved phenylalanine or tryptophan is present at the end of the CDR3, so a read error is the likely explanation. The V call is TRBV28, the J call TRBJ1-1; 7 bases agree with TRBD1. The CDR3 covers 14 residues. Germline V gives CDR1 MDHEN, CDR2 SYDVKM. With 6 bases clipped from V and 1 base from J, the junction kept 5 bases outside the gene matches. The CDR3 sequence is CASRTGTANTEAFL. In DNA, the CDR3 is TGTGCCAGCAGAACCGGGACAGCGAACACTGAAGCTTTCTTG.

The chain couples TRBV4-3 to TRBJ1-2; D uncertain. Per germline, CDR1 LGHNA and CDR2 YSLEER. Trimming took 6 bases from V and 3 from J, leaving 11 bases between them. This CDR3 has 13 residues. CDR3 DNA: TGCGCCAGCAGGGACCTTCCAGACTATGGCTACACCTTC. The encoded protein is CASRDLPDYGYTF.

This clonotype has only a few counts. This chain uses TRBV27 with TRBJ2-3, with 8 positions matching TRBD1. The V and J ends lost 6 bases and 3 bases, in that order; junction bases with no gene match: 2. Germline CDR1 and CDR2: MNHEY and SMNVEV (reference sequence). The CDR3 contains 13 residues. CDR3 residues: CASSRTGTDTQYF. CDR3 bases: TGTGCCAGCAGCCGGACAGGGACAGATACGCAGTATTTT.

The chain has TRBV4-3 and TRBJ1-2; tentative D call: TRBD1 (6 bases). The germline CDR1 and CDR2 sequences are LGHNA and YSLEER. Deletions cut 0 bases from V and 8 bases from J, with 16 bases between. This CDR3 region has 15 residues. CDR3 region: CASSQDSGTGQGYTF. The CDR3 region has the DNA TGCGCCAGCAGCCAAGATAGCGGGACCGGACAGGGCTACACCTTC.

V usage is TRBV4-3 and J usage is TRBJ1-1, with D possibly being TRBD1 (6 bases). V shed 2 bases and J shed 5 bases, with 12 bases lying between them. This CDR3 has 14 residues. The germline V gene encodes CDR1 LGHNA and CDR2 YSLEER. CDR3 amino acids: CASSQPYRETEAFF. The CDR3 nucleotides are TGCGCCAGCAGCCAACCTTACAGGGAAACTGAAGCTTTCTTT.

The chain joins TRBV7-2 to TRBJ2-3; 9 positions match TRBD2. The germline gives CDR1 SGHTA, CDR2 FQGNSA. V trimming: 3 bases; J trimming: 6 bases; junction bases outside the gene matches: 7. CDR3 length: 15 residues. CDR3 in DNA: TGTGCCAGCAGCTTTCGGGCGGGAGGGATTGATACGCAGTATTTT. This gives the protein CASSFRAGGIDTQYF.

The chain joins TRBV11-2 to TRBJ1-4, with 7 bases fitting TRBD1. The CDR3 is made up of 17 amino acids. Looked up from germline, CDR1 is SGHAT and CDR2 is FQNNGV. V was clipped by 3 bases and J by 3 bases; unmatched bases: 10. The CDR3, as DNA: TGTGCCAGCAGCTTTAATCTCATGACAGGGCCTAATGAAAAACTGTTTTTT. Translating gives CASSFNLMTGPNEKLFF.

This chain connects TRBV20-1 to TRBJ1-1, with 8 bases identical to TRBD1. J lost 5 bases, V lost 6 bases, and 8 bases had no gene match. Germline CDR1 DFQATT, CDR2 SNEGSKA (reference sequence). This CDR3 comprises 13 residues. DNA for the CDR3: TGCAGTGCCTTAAGACAGGGGAGAACTGAAGCTTTCTTT. It yields the protein CSALRQGRTEAFF.